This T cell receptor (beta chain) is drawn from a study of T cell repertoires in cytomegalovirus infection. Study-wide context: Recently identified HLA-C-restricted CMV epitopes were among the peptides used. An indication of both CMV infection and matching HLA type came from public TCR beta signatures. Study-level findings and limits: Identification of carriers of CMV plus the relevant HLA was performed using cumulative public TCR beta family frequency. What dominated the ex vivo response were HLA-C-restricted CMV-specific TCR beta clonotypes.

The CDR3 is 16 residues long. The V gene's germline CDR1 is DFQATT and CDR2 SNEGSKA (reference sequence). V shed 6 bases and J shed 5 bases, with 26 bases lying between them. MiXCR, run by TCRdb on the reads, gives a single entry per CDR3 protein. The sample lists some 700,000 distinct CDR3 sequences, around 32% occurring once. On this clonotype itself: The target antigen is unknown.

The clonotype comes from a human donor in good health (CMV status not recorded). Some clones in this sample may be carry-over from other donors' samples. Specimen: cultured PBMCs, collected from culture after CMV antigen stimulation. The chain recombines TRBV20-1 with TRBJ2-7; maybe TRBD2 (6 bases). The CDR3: CSAQTSTGSISNEQYF. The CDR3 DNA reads TGCAGTGCGCAAACTAGTACCGGGAGTATTAGTAACGAGCAGTACTTC.